These T cell receptor beta chains were read from a single sample in a study of blood T cells in healthy people across ages. One entry per CDR3 protein, called by TCRdb with MiXCR from the 5' RACE reads. This table has about 630,000 distinct CDR3 sequences, more than 20% appearing once. The sequenced sample was blood. All receptors derive from a man in his sixties or seventies in good health. The CDR3 runs from the conserved cysteine through the conserved F or W. Each record gives: V gene, J gene, D gene, clone size, CDR3 DNA, CDR3 protein. The D gene is left open where the match is weak. Some rows have no size entry. The others give once, few or many, or a class for an expanded clone.

V: TRBV20-1
J: TRBJ2-5
D: TRBD2
size: many
DNA: TGCAGTGCTAGAGAACTTAGCGGGAGGGTTGTAGAGACCCAGTACTTC
CDR3: CSARELSGRVVETQYF

V: TRBV6-1
J: TRBJ2-1
D: NA
size: few
DNA: TGTGCCAGCGGCCGGGACCGCAGCTCCTACAATGAGCAGTTCTTC
CDR3: CASGRDRSSYNEQFF

V: TRBV4-3
J: TRBJ2-5
D: TRBD1
size: few
DNA: TGCGCCAGCAGCCACTACAGGGGTGGGGGAGAGACCCAGTACTTC
CDR3: CASSHYRGGGETQYF

V: TRBV7-9
J: TRBJ2-7
D: TRBD1
size: NA
DNA: TGTGCCAGCAGCCCTGAGGGGGCCTCCTACGAGCAGTACTTC
CDR3: CASSPEGASYEQYF

V: TRBV29-1
J: TRBJ2-3
D: NA
size: many
DNA: TGCAGCGTTGAAGATCTTATCCCTAGGGGGGATACGCAGTATTTT
CDR3: CSVEDLIPRGDTQYF

V: TRBV7-8
J: TRBJ2-1
D: NA
size: NA
DNA: TGTGCCAGCGGGGGGGCTGAATACAATGAGCAGTTCTTC
CDR3: CASGGAEYNEQFF

V: TRBV20-1
J: TRBJ1-2
D: NA
size: NA
DNA: TGCAGTGCTAGAGCCTCATCGGGATCTGGCTACACCTTC
CDR3: CSARASSGSGYTF

V: TRBV12-3/TRBV12-4
J: TRBJ2-7
D: TRBD2
size: few
DNA: TGTGCCAGCAGTCGGAACCTAGCGGGAGGGTACGAGCAGTACTTC
CDR3: CASSRNLAGGYEQYF

V: TRBV4-1
J: TRBJ2-3
D: NA
size: NA
DNA: TGCGCCAGCAGCCAAGCCCGCGGAACAGATACGCAGTATTTT
CDR3: CASSQARGTDTQYF

V: TRBV7-9
J: TRBJ2-1
D: NA
size: few
DNA: TGTGCCAGCAGCTTGTCCGGGACTTCATATGAGCAGTTCTTC
CDR3: CASSLSGTSYEQFF

V: TRBV6-1
J: TRBJ2-7
D: NA
size: few
DNA: TGTGCCGGCAGTGAACAGCGCACTGCCGAGCAGTACTTC
CDR3: CAGSEQRTAEQYF

V: TRBV20-1
J: TRBJ2-3
D: NA
size: few
DNA: TGCAGTGCTAGAGTTACAGATACGCAGTATTTT
CDR3: CSARVTDTQYF

V: TRBV12-3/TRBV12-4
J: TRBJ2-1
D: TRBD2
size: few
DNA: TGTGCCAGCTCCCCTAGCGGGACTCCCGGCGAGCAGTTCTTC
CDR3: CASSPSGTPGEQFF

V: TRBV12-5
J: TRBJ2-2
D: NA
size: few
DNA: TGTGCTAGTGGTTTTTCTTCACATGTCACCGGGGAGCTGTTTTTT
CDR3: CASGFSSHVTGELFF

V: TRBV11-1
J: TRBJ2-2
D: TRBD1
size: many
DNA: TGTGCCAGCAGCCCCCGGGACAGGGGGCACGGGGAGCTGTTTTTT
CDR3: CASSPRDRGHGELFF

V: TRBV5-1
J: TRBJ2-7
D: NA
size: NA
DNA: TGCGCCAGCAGCACTGGGGCAGGCGAGCAGTACTTC
CDR3: CASSTGAGEQYF

V: TRBV27
J: TRBJ1-2
D: NA
size: NA
DNA: TGTGCCAGCAGTTTTTCTAGGATGGGGGGCTACACCTTC
CDR3: CASSFSRMGGYTF

V: TRBV11-2
J: TRBJ2-1
D: NA
size: many
DNA: TGTGCCAGCAGCTTAGACGCGAGAGAGCAGTTCTTC
CDR3: CASSLDAREQFF

V: TRBV12-3/TRBV12-4
J: TRBJ2-3
D: NA
size: NA
DNA: TGTGCCAGCAGTTTTTTGGACTATCGCACAGATACGCAGTATTTT
CDR3: CASSFLDYRTDTQYF

V: TRBV30
J: TRBJ2-1
D: NA
size: NA
DNA: TGTGCCTGGAGTGTAGGGACTTCCTACAATGAGCAGTTCTTC
CDR3: CAWSVGTSYNEQFF

V: TRBV20-1
J: TRBJ2-5
D: NA
size: NA
DNA: TGCAGTGGCTCGAGGTATCAAGAGACCCAGTACTTC
CDR3: CSGSRYQETQYF

V: TRBV4-1
J: TRBJ1-5
D: NA
size: few
DNA: TGCGCCAGCAGCCAAGATGGGCACCTTAGCAATCAGCCCCAGCATTTT
CDR3: CASSQDGHLSNQPQHF